This TCR beta chain was sequenced for a study of blood T cell dynamics during melanoma immunotherapy. Study-level information: Patients with metastatic melanoma got pembrolizumab or nivolumab-ipilimumab as first-line care.

DNA loading was fixed at about 380 ng for all bulk PBMC samples. The method was immunoSEQ multiplex PCR; TCRdb's version includes in-frame clones alone and lacks a portion of them. Counted here are around 5,000 clones, about 80% occurring once; the ten biggest clones make up approximately 10%. The germline V gene encodes CDR1 LNHDA and CDR2 SQIVND (reference sequence). The V end was cut by 4 bases, the J end by 1 base, with 11 bases between. The CDR3 has 14 residues. Regarding the study as a whole: Clones driving repertoire changes may be melanoma-specific or general immune activation.

In the case of this clone: Its antigen is unknown.

Specified time point: week 3, after first cycle of checkpoint inhibitor. This chain connects TRBV19 to TRBJ2-7, with D possibly being TRBD1 (5 bases). The clonotype comes from a human donor with melanoma. Source: blood, taken from a patient treated with checkpoint blockade. The CDR3 here is CASSRGTVSYEQYF. DNA of the CDR3: TGTGCCAGTAGTAGGGGCACCGTGTCCTACGAGCAGTACTTC.